A single sample is the source of the 16 T cell receptor beta chains below, sequenced in a study of OX40 agonist ivuxolimab in advanced cancers. Sequencing used immunoSEQ multiplex PCR; TCRdb keeps in-frame clones, though not all of them. The sample records fewer than 100,000 clones, about 79% being singletons. The sample in question was CD4+ or CD8+ T cells sorted from blood, obtained in a trial of the OX40 agonist ivuxolimab. The source is an adult with an advanced solid tumor such as melanoma, head and neck, liver or kidney cancer.

J is TRBJ2-3 and V is TRBV7-2; the D gene could be TRBD1 or TRBD2 (6 bases each). Germline CDR1 SGHTA, CDR2 FQGNSA. The CDR3 has 14 amino acids. Trimming shortened V by 5 bases and J by 4 bases, and 13 bases separated the two germline ends. CDR3 bases: TGTGCCAGCAGCCGCTCGGGGGCGGCAGATACGCAGTATTTT. Translated, it gives CASSRSGAADTQYF.

The J gene is TRBJ2-1, the V gene TRBV29-1; TRBD2 might be the D (6 bases). The CDR3 is made up of 16 amino acids. V dropped 4 bases and J dropped 6 bases, with 22 bases sitting between them. The germline V gene has CDR1 SQVTM and CDR2 ANQGSEA. The CDR3 protein is CSVALGNRGTGNEQFF. CDR3 nucleotide sequence: TGCAGCGTTGCCCTGGGGAATCGCGGGACGGGCAATGAGCAGTTCTTC.

The chain joins TRBV6-1 to TRBJ1-1; a weak D match, TRBD1 (5 bases). The CDR3 length is 14 residues. Trimming left V 2 bases short and J 4 bases short, with 11 bases between. Germline V lookup: CDR1 MNHNS, CDR2 SASEGT. The CDR3 DNA sequence: TGTGCCAGCAGTGAAACCCAGGGAGTCACTGAAGCTTTCTTT. This sequence encodes CASSETQGVTEAFF.

This chain joins TRBV7-2 and TRBJ1-1; TRBD1 is a possible D gene (5 bases). Per germline, CDR1 SGHTA and CDR2 FQGNSA. The length of the CDR3 is 15 residues. V was pared by 2 bases and J by 4 bases, with 14 bases between. DNA for the CDR3: TGTGCCAGCAGCTTAAGGGGTGTTGGATCCACTGAAGCTTTCTTT. Its protein product is CASSLRGVGSTEAFF.

The chain couples TRBV9 to TRBJ2-3, with 8 positions matching TRBD2. V shed 3 bases and J 2 bases; nucleotides not matched to a gene: 8. This CDR3 is built from 16 residues. Germline lookup yields CDR1 SGDLS and CDR2 YYNGEE. CDR3 DNA: TGTGCCAGCAGCGCGACGGGGGGGCAAAACACAGATACGCAGTATTTT. Residues: CASSATGGQNTDTQYF. The full variable domain, with the rest looked up from reference TRBV9 and TRBJ2-3, is DSGVTQTPKHLITATGQRVTLRCSPRSGDLSVYWYQQSLDQGLQFLIQYYNGEERAKGNILERFSAQQFPDLHSELNLSSLELGDSALYFCASSATGGQNTDTQYFGPGTRLTVL.

This sequence joins TRBV5-1 and TRBJ1-1, with 7 positions matching TRBD1. Germline assignment: CDR1 SGHRS and CDR2 YFSETQ. Trimming took 4 bases from V and 4 from J; bases not matched to a gene: 10. CDR3 size: 15 residues. The CDR3 reads CASSPDRVAATEAFF. The DNA of the CDR3 is TGCGCCAGCAGCCCCGACAGGGTGGCGGCCACTGAAGCTTTCTTT.

This chain links TRBV30 with TRBJ2-3, with 8 nucleotides matching TRBD2. Germline loops: CDR1 GTSNPN, CDR2 SVGIG (reference sequence). Losses at the gene ends were 1 base for V and 2 bases for J; bases not matched to a gene: 2. The CDR3 is 14 residues long. CDR3 region: CAWSGGRNTDTQYF. The CDR3 coding sequence is TGTGCCTGGAGTGGCGGGAGGAACACAGATACGCAGTATTTT. The complete variable domain, with remaining parts taken from reference TRBV30 and TRBJ2-3, reads SQTIHQWPATLVQPVGSPLSLECTVEGTSNPNLYWYRQAAGRGLQLLFYSVGIGQISSEVPQNLSASRPQDRQFILSSKKLLLSDSGFYLCAWSGGRNTDTQYFGPGTRLTVL.

The chain joins TRBV10-3 to TRBJ2-3; no firm D call. CDR3 length: 14 residues. Trimming took off 6 bases at V and 3 bases at J, with 13 bases between the two ends. Germline V CDR1 and CDR2: ENHRY, SYGVKD. The CDR3 DNA reads TGTGCCATCAGCGATGTTGACGGAACAGATACGCAGTATTTT. It translates to CAISDVDGTDTQYF.

The chain is built from TRBV7-3 and TRBJ2-2; tentatively, D is TRBD1 (6 bases). Trimming stripped 5 bases from V and 7 bases from J, with 20 bases between. Germline CDR1 and CDR2: SGHTA and FQGTGA. The CDR3 totals 16 residues. In nucleotides, the CDR3 is TGTGCCAGCAGCCCCACCGCATCACGGGGACACGGGGAGCTGTTTTTT. Protein product: CASSPTASRGHGELFF. Complete variable domain (other parts from reference TRBV7-3 and TRBJ2-2): GAGVSQTPSNKVTEKGKYVELRCDPISGHTALYWYRQSLGQGPEFLIYFQGTGAADDSGLPNDRFFAVRPEGSVSTLKIQRTERGDSAVYLCASSPTASRGHGELFFGEGSRLTVL.

V usage is TRBV7-2 and J usage is TRBJ2-7; D might be TRBD1 (6 bases). This CDR3 is built from 14 residues. V was clipped by 5 bases and J by 0 bases, with 11 bases between them. The germline V gene has CDR1 SGHTA and CDR2 FQGNSA. CDR3 DNA: TGTGCCAGCAGCAAGGGACACAACTCCTACGAGCAGTACTTC. Translated: CASSKGHNSYEQYF.

The genes are TRBV5-1 and TRBJ2-5, with 14 nucleotides matching TRBD2. CDR3 size: 17 residues. Germline CDR1 is SGHRS and CDR2 is YFSETQ. V was clipped by 6 bases and J by 5 bases; unmatched bases: 12. CDR3 protein: CASKQGTSGGSWETQYF. CDR3 in DNA: TGCGCCAGCAAACAAGGGACTAGCGGGGGTTCATGGGAGACCCAGTACTTC.

The rearrangement links TRBV7-6 to TRBJ1-3; D not resolved. The germline V gene has CDR1 SGHVS and CDR2 FNYEAQ. The CDR3 runs 14 residues. Trimming took 1 base from V and 1 from J, leaving 5 bases between them. The CDR3 spells CASSLGGSGNTIYF. CDR3 sequence (DNA): TGTGCCAGCAGCTTAGGAGGTTCTGGAAACACCATATATTTT.

This clone appeared a few times. The chain joins TRBV7-3 to TRBJ1-1; D is unresolved. Trimming shortened V by 2 bases and J by 5 bases, and 9 bases separated the two germline ends. This CDR3 has 13 amino acids. CDR1 and CDR2 from the germline V gene are SGHTA and FQGTGA. The CDR3 region is CASSLGRETEAFF. The CDR3 DNA reads TGTGCCAGCAGCTTAGGGAGGGAGACTGAAGCTTTCTTT.

This sequence joins TRBV5-1 and TRBJ1-6; maybe TRBD1 (6 bases). CDR3 size: 14 residues. V lost 2 bases and J lost 7, with 10 bases in between. CDR1 SGHRS and CDR2 YFSETQ come from the germline V gene. The CDR3 here is CASSLQGPNSPLHF. The CDR3 nucleotides read TGCGCCAGCAGCTTACAGGGCCCCAATTCACCCCTCCACTTT.

The chain carries TRBV19 and TRBJ2-7, with D tentatively TRBD1 (5 bases). The CDR3 has 13 residues. V was clipped by 5 bases and J by 3 bases, with 11 bases between them. Germline CDR1 LNHDA, CDR2 SQIVND (reference sequence). CDR3: CASSGPGFYEQYF. DNA for the CDR3: TGTGCCAGTAGTGGCCCAGGGTTCTACGAGCAGTACTTC.

The chain joins TRBV5-5 to TRBJ1-3, with a tentative D call TRBD1 (5 bases). The CDR3 consists of 17 residues. Trimming removed 4 bases from V and 0 bases from J, with 17 bases in between. Germline loops: CDR1 SGHKS, CDR2 YYEKEE (reference sequence). The CDR3 DNA follows: TGTGCCAGCAGCCAAGGACGCGGGGCCCTCTCTGGAAACACCATATATTTT. Translating gives CASSQGRGALSGNTIYF.